The present entry profiles one T cell receptor (beta chain) with its context. The sample belongs to a study of T cell changes during pregnancy in multiple sclerosis. Sequencing used immunoSEQ multiplex PCR; TCRdb keeps in-frame clones, though not all of them. This table has about 64,000 clones, roughly 96% appearing once. Germline V CDR1 and CDR2: ENHRY, SYGVKD. Trimming took off 0 bases at V and 1 base at J, with 8 bases between the two ends. This CDR3 region has 15 residues. The TCR sequence derives from a female donor with multiple sclerosis, enrolled in a pregnancy study. The source material was CD8+ T cells from peripheral blood mononuclear cells, sampled after pregnancy. J is TRBJ2-3 and V is TRBV10-3; possibly TRBD1 for D (6 bases). CDR3 sequence: CAISESDSGTDTQYF. The CDR3 nucleotides are TGTGCCATCAGTGAGTCGGACAGCGGCACAGATACGCAGTATTTT.